This T cell receptor (beta chain) comes out of a study of blood T cell repertoires in COVID-19. This clone was observed a few times. Authors' methods: Researchers report that nucleated cell counts were estimated from reference gene primer amplification. Assay: immunoSEQ multiplex PCR; the TCRdb copy retains only in-frame clones and omits some. V and J calls and clone size are as listed in that table; D and trimming were resolved from the DNA. The table includes about 400,000 clones, roughly 86% detected once. The CDR3 sequence is 16 residues long. Germline CDR1 MNHEY, CDR2 SVGAGI. The V end lost 4 bases, the J end lost 0 bases, and 15 bases lay between the germline ends.

This chain joins TRBV6-5 and TRBJ1-1; D is uncertain. The sample comprised peripheral blood. The origin of this receptor is a human donor in a cohort sampled during active COVID-19. The CDR3 bases are TGTGCCAGCAGTTTTGCTGGGCAGTCCATGAACACTGAAGCTTTCTTT. Translated, it gives CASSFAGQSMNTEAFF.